This T cell receptor beta chain emerged from a study of cytomegalovirus exposure and HLA in healthy donors. Germline V lookup: CDR1 SGHTA, CDR2 FQGNSA. Trimming at V came to 2 bases and at J to 3 bases, leaving 7 bases not matched to a gene. The CDR3 consists of 15 residues. Turning to this clone: Its antigen remains unknown.

Regarding the study as a whole: A highly shared variant cluster was judged a likely technical artifact.

With 60 Vbeta and 13 Jbeta primers, the PCR was carried out. Only in-frame clones appear in the TCRdb table, and some are missing; sequencing was by immunoSEQ multiplex PCR. The table has approximately 150,000 clones, approximately 80% seen once; the top ten hold about 3.8%. This receptor was obtained from a man under 40 in good health and CMV-seropositive. The chain couples TRBV7-2 to TRBJ2-7, with 7 positions matching TRBD1. The sequenced sample consisted of PBMCs. In DNA, the CDR3 is TGTGCCAGCAGCTTATCTGCACAGGGGATCTACGAGCAGTACTTC. This sequence encodes CASSLSAQGIYEQYF.